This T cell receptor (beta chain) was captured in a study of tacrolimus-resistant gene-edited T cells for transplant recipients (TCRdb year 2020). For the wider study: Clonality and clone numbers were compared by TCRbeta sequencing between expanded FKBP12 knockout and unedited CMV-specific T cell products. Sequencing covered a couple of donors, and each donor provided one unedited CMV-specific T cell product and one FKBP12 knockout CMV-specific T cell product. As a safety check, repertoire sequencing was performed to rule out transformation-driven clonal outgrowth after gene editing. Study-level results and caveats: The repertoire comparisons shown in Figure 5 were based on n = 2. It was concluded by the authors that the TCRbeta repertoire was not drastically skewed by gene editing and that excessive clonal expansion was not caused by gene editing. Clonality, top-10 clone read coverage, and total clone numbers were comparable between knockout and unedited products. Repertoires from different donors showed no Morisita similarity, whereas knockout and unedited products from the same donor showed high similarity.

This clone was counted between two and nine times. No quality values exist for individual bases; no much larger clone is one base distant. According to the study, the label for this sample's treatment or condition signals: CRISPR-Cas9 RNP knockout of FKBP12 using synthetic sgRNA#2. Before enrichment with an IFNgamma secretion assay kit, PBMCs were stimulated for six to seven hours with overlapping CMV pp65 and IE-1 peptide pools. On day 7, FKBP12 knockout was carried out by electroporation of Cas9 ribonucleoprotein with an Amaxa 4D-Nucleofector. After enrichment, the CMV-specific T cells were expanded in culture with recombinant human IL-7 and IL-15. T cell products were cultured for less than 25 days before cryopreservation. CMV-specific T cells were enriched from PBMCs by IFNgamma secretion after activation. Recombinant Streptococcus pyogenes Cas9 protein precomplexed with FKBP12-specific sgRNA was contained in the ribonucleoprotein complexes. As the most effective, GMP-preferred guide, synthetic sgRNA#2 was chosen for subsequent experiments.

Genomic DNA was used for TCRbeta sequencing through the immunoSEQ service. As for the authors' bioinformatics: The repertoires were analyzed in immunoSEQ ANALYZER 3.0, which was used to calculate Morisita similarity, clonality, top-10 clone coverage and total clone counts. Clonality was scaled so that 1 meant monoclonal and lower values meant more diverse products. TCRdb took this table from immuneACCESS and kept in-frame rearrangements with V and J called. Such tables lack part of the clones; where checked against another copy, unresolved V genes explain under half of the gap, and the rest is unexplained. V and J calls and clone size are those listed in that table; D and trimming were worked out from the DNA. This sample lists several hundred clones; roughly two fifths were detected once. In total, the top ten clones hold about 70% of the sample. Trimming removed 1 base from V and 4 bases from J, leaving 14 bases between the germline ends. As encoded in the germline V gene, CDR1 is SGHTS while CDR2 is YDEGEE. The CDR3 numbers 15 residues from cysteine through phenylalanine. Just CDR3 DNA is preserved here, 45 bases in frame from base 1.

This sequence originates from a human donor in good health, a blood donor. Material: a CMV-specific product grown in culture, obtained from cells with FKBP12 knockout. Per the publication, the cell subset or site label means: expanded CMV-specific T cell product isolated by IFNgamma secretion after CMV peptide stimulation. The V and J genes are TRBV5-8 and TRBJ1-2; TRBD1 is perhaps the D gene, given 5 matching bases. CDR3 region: CASSLRGTPSYGYTF. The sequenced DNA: TGTGCCAGCAGCTTGAGAGGGACCCCGAGCTATGGCTACACCTTC. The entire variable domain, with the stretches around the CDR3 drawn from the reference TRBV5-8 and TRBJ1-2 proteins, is EAGVTQSPTHLIKTRGQQATLRCSPISGHTSVYWYQQALGLGLQFLLWYDEGEERNRGNFPPRFSGRQFPNYSSELNVNALELEDSALYLCASSLRGTPSYGYTFGSGTRLTVV.